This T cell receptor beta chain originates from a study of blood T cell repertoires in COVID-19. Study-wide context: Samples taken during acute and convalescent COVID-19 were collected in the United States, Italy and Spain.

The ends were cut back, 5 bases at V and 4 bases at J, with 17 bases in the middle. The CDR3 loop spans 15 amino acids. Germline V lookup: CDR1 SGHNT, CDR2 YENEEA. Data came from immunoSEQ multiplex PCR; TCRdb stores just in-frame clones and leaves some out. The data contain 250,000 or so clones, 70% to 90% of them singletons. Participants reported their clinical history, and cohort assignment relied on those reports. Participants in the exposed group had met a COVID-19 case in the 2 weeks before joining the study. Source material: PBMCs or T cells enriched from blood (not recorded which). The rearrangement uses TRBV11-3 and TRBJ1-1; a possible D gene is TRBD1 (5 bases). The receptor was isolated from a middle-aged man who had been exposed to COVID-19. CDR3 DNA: TGTGCCAGCAGCGCTAGGCGGGGGGTTCGCACTGAAGCTTTCTTT. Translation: CASSARRGVRTEAFF.